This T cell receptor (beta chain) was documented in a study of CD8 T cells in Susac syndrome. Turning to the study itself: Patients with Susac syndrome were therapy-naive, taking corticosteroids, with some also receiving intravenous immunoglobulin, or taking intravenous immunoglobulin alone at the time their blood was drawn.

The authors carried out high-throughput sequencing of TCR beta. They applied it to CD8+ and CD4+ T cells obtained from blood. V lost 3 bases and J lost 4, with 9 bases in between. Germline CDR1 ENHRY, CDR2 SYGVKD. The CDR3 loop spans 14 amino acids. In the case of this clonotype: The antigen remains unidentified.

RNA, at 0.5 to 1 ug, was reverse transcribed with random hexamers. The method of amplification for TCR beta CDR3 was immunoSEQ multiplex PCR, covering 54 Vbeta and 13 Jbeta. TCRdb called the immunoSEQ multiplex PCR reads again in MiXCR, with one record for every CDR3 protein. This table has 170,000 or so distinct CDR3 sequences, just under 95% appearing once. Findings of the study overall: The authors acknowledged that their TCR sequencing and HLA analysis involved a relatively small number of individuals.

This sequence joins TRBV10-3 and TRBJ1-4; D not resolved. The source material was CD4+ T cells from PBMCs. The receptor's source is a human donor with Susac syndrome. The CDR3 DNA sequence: TGTGCCATCAGTGATGCGGAATATAATGAAAAACTGTTTTTT. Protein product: CAISDAEYNEKLFF.